A single T cell receptor beta chain is shown here with its context. The source of the sample is a study of blood T cell repertoires in COVID-19. About the study: The origin of the acute and convalescent COVID-19 samples was the United States, Italy and Spain.

Trimming stripped 1 base from V and 8 bases from J, with 17 bases between. The germline gives CDR1 SGHAT, CDR2 FQNNGV. The length of the CDR3 is 16 residues. Self-reported history from a screening survey and questionnaire set each donor's cohort. Among Cohort 3 donors, those recovered had two negative PCRs, clearance, or symptom resolution. Original processing notes: Estimates of nucleated cell counts were drawn from the amplification of reference gene primers. The repertoire was sequenced with immunoSEQ multiplex PCR; TCRdb's copy has only in-frame clones and lacks some. D and trimming come from the DNA, and the V and J calls and clone size come from that table. The sample has about 140,000 clones, 60% to 80% seen once; the top ten hold less than 3%.

V is TRBV11-2 and J is TRBJ1-4; perhaps TRBD1 as D (6 bases). Sample: PBMCs or T cells enriched from blood (not recorded which). The clonotype originates from a woman in her forties or fifties who had recovered from COVID-19. The CDR3 region has the DNA TGTGCCAGCAGCTTAGTTTGGGGGACACCTACCGAAAAACTGTTTTTT. Translating gives CASSLVWGTPTEKLFF.